A single sample gave rise to the 22 T cell receptor beta chains below, sequenced in a study of post-analysis software for immune sequencing data. The antigens of these receptors remain unknown. Study results and caveats: TRBV segments more frequent in patients than in controls numbered several and included TRBV5-6, TRBV5-1 and TRBV20-1.

The library was made from cDNA and included unique molecular identifiers. One entry per CDR3 protein results from TCRdb running MiXCR on the PCR reads. The table shows approximately 350,000 distinct CDR3 sequences, with 30% to 45% occurring only once. The sample consisted of blood. These receptors came from a girl aged 5-17 years with multiple sclerosis.

V gene TRBV12-3 or TRBV12-4 combines with J gene TRBJ2-1, with 7 bases aligning to TRBD1. CDR3 length equals 14 residues. V lost 5 bases, J lost 9 bases, and 10 bases stayed unmatched. CDR3 nucleotides: TGTGCCAGCAGTATGAACGACAGGGCGGCTGAGCAGTTCTTC. Translation gives CASSMNDRAAEQFF.

This clonotype was counted between two and nine times. One end of the junction fails to match germline, which may point to a read error. The chain couples TRBV7-9 to TRBJ1-5; D perhaps matches TRBD1 (5 bases). This CDR3 has 12 amino acids. Germline values: CDR1 SEHNR, CDR2 FQNEAQ (reference sequence). CDR3 protein: CASSRDAQAQHF. The CDR3 bases are TGTGCCAGCAGCCGGGACGCTCAGGCCCAGCATTTT.

This clonotype was picked up a small number of times. The gene calls are TRBV7-2 and TRBJ2-5; 8 bases map to TRBD1. V lost 2 bases to trimming and J lost 4 bases; unmatched junction nucleotides: 6. This CDR3 contains 15 residues. Germline CDR1 is SGHTA and CDR2 is FQGNSA. In nucleotides, the CDR3 is TGTGCCAGCAGCTTAAGTCCAGGGGGCGGAGAGACCCAGTACTTC. It is translated as CASSLSPGGGETQYF.

The chain has TRBV12-3 or TRBV12-4 and TRBJ2-7, with D hard to call. V shed 4 bases and J shed 0 bases, with 7 bases lying between them. The CDR3 covers 13 residues. The CDR3 DNA follows: TGTGCCAGCAGTTGGACCAACTCCTACGAGCAGTACTTC. Protein product: CASSWTNSYEQYF.

This clonotype was counted between two and nine times. This chain links TRBV7-2 with TRBJ2-5; either TRBD1 or TRBD2 may supply D (6 bases each). Per the germline V gene, CDR1 is SGHTA and CDR2 is FQGNSA. Between the trimmed V and J ends, which lost 4 bases and 2 bases, there was a span of 17 bases. CDR3 size: 16 residues. CDR3 in amino acids: CASSSGHRGPQETQYF. The CDR3 DNA reads TGTGCCAGCAGCTCCGGACATCGGGGGCCTCAAGAGACCCAGTACTTC.

The rearrangement uses TRBV12-3 or TRBV12-4 and TRBJ1-1; D gene uncertain. Trimming pared 5 bases from V and 4 bases from J, leaving 8 bases between. This CDR3 contains 12 residues. The CDR3 sequence is CASSRPGTEAFF. The CDR3 DNA reads TGTGCCAGCAGTCGCCCAGGCACTGAAGCTTTCTTT.

The chain has TRBV29-1 and TRBJ2-5; 12 nucleotides align to TRBD1. Losses at the gene ends were 4 bases for V and 8 bases for J; bases not matched to a gene: 8. Germline V gene data show CDR1 as SQVTM and CDR2 as ANQGSEA. The CDR3 sequence is 14 residues long. The CDR3 nucleotides are TGCAGCGTTGGGGGGACAGGGGGCAAGAGAACCCAGTACTTC. This sequence encodes CSVGGTGGKRTQYF.

This clonotype was seen a handful of times. V usage is TRBV6-1 and J usage is TRBJ1-4; no definite D call. CDR1 and CDR2 from the germline V gene are MNHNS and SASEGT. The CDR3 is made up of 16 amino acids. V gave up 4 bases and J gave up 0 bases, with 12 bases separating them. For the CDR3, the DNA is TGTGCCAGCAGTGTTTGGACCGAGGCAACTAATGAAAAACTGTTTTTT. The encoded protein is CASSVWTEATNEKLFF.

The genes are TRBV20-1 and TRBJ1-2; the D is unclear. The CDR3 has 11 residues. The germline V gene has CDR1 DFQATT and CDR2 SNEGSKA (reference sequence). CDR3 sequence: CRSGTNYGYTF. The CDR3 DNA reads TGCAGATCTGGAACCAACTATGGCTACACCTTC.

This chain connects TRBV5-1 to TRBJ2-1, with TRBD1 identical over 7 bases. Looked up from germline, CDR1 is SGHRS and CDR2 is YFSETQ. J was trimmed by 5 bases and V by 2 bases; bases with no gene match: 7. The CDR3 sequence is 15 residues long. CDR3 sequence: CASSFIRDRDNEQFF. CDR3 nucleotides: TGCGCCAGCAGCTTCATCCGGGACAGAGACAATGAGCAGTTCTTC.

CDR3 bases: TGCAGCCCCCAGGCCCAGTACTTC. Amino acid sequence: CSPQAQYF. V usage is TRBV20-1 and J usage is TRBJ2-5; D gene uncertain. The CDR3 has 8 amino acids. CDR1 DFQATT and CDR2 SNEGSKA come from the germline V gene (reference sequence).

The CDR3 DNA sequence: TGTGCCAGCAGTGAAGATCAAGGACAGGTCTATGGCTACACCTTC. Protein sequence: CASSEDQGQVYGYTF. The chain combines TRBV6-1 with TRBJ1-2, with TRBD1 identical over 7 bases. Germline CDR1 reads MNHNS; CDR2 reads SASEGT. This CDR3 spans 15 amino acids. The junction had 6 bases not matched to a gene; V was cut back by 1 base and J by 4 bases.

This clonotype was found a few times. The V call is TRBV3-1, the J call TRBJ1-2; D gene unclear. With 4 bases removed from V and 1 base from J, the gap between germline ends came to 7 bases. Germline-derived CDR1 and CDR2 are LGHDT and YNNKEL (reference sequence). CDR3 length: 13 residues. The CDR3, as DNA: TGTGCCAGCAGCCTCAGGAATAACTATGGCTACACCTTC. Its translation is CASSLRNNYGYTF.

J is TRBJ2-1 and V is TRBV7-3; possibly TRBD1 or TRBD2 for D (6 bases each). The V gene lost 5 bases and the J gene lost 3 bases, with 14 bases spanning the gap. Germline values: CDR1 SGHTA, CDR2 FQGTGA. This CDR3 has 15 residues. CDR3 sequence reads: CASSAQGLFYNEQFF. The CDR3 coding sequence is TGTGCCAGCAGCGCACAGGGACTCTTCTACAATGAGCAGTTCTTC.

This clonotype has a handful of counts. V usage is TRBV5-1 and J usage is TRBJ2-7, with 8 bases that match TRBD1. V lost 4 bases to trimming and J lost 6 bases; unmatched junction nucleotides: 3. The CDR3 is made up of 12 amino acids. Per the germline V gene, CDR1 is SGHRS and CDR2 is YFSETQ. This CDR3 is CASSPRGLEQYF. In DNA form, the CDR3 reads TGCGCCAGCAGCCCCAGGGGGCTCGAGCAGTACTTC.

The chain has TRBV21-1 and TRBJ1-4; the table gives TRBD1 as D, unverified against the DNA. TRBV21-1 has pseudogene status. This CDR3 has 14 residues. CDR3 amino acids: CASSKGRQGEKLFF. The DNA for the CDR3 is TGTGCCAGCAGCAAAGGGAGACAGGGAGAAAAACTGTTTTTT.

Notes on this clonotype: An end of the junction does not agree with germline; a read error may underlie this. The chain has TRBV15 and TRBJ2-5; unclear D gene. This CDR3 is 15 amino acids long. CDR1 is LNHNV and CDR2 is YYDKDF in the germline V gene (reference sequence). CDR3 sequence: CVTSRARGREETQYF. CDR3 nucleotide sequence: TGTGTCACCAGCAGAGCCCGCGGACGGGAAGAGACCCAGTACTTC.

This chain joins TRBV29-1 and TRBJ2-1; the D gene is possibly TRBD2 (6 bases). Trimming left V 6 bases short and J 14 bases short, with 17 bases between. Germline CDR1 SQVTM, CDR2 ANQGSEA. CDR3 length: 11 residues. This chain's CDR3 is CSVARGPGEFF. CDR3 nucleotides: TGCAGCGTCGCTAGAGGCCCGGGGGAGTTCTTC.

This clonotype has only a few counts. This sequence joins TRBV3-1 and TRBJ1-2, with D unclear. The germline gives CDR1 LGHDT, CDR2 YNNKEL (reference sequence). The CDR3 has 13 residues. Trimming left V 3 bases short and J 2 bases short, with 7 bases between. The CDR3: CASSQDYNYGYTF. In nucleotides, the CDR3 is TGTGCCAGCAGCCAGGACTACAACTATGGCTACACCTTC.

This clonotype was seen a handful of times. This CDR3 is CAAQLGQGNYGYTF. Written as DNA, the CDR3 is TGTGCCGCCCAATTGGGACAGGGGAACTATGGCTACACCTTC. This sequence joins TRBV10-3 and TRBJ1-2, with TRBD1 matching 10 bases. The CDR3 has 14 residues. The junction had 8 bases not matched to a gene; V was cut back by 11 bases and J by 2 bases. Germline values: CDR1 ENHRY, CDR2 SYGVKD.

The sample holds a few counts of this clonotype. CDR3 in amino acids: CSARGEGGPGYTF. CDR3 in DNA: TGCAGTGCTAGAGGGGAAGGGGGCCCTGGCTACACCTTC. The J gene is TRBJ1-2, the V gene TRBV20-1; TRBD1 agrees at 7 bases. Germline V lookup: CDR1 DFQATT, CDR2 SNEGSKA (reference sequence). The CDR3 totals 13 residues. The V and J ends lost 1 base and 7 bases, in that order; junction bases with no gene match: 6.

This chain connects TRBV12-3 or TRBV12-4 to TRBJ1-4, with TRBD1 identical over 7 bases. With V trimmed by 4 bases and J by 4 bases, 18 bases remained unmatched. The CDR3 totals 19 residues. The CDR3 region is CASSSGQRSTDANNEKLFF. The CDR3 bases are TGTGCCAGCAGTTCGGGACAGCGAAGTACCGACGCGAATAATGAAAAACTGTTTTTT.